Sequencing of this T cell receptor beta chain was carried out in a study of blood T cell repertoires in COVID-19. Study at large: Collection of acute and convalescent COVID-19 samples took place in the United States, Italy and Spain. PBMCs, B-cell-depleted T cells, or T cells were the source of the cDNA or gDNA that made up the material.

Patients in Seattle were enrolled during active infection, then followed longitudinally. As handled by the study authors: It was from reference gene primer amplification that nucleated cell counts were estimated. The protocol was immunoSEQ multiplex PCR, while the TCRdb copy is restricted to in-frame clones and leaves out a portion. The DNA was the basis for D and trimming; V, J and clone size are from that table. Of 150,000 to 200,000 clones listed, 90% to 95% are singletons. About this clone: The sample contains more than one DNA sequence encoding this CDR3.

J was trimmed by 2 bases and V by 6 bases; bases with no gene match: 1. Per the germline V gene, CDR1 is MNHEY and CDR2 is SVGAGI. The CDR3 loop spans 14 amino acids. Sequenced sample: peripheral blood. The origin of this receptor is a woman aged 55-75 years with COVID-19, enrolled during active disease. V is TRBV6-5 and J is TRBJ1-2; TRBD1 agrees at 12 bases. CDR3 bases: TGTGCCAGCAGGGGACAGGGGGCAAACTATGGCTACACCTTC. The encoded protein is CASRGQGANYGYTF.